This TCR beta chain emerged from a study of blood T cell repertoires in COVID-19. Germline V gives CDR1 KGHSH, CDR2 LQKENI. The CDR3 loop spans 14 amino acids. Germline trimming cut 4 bases from V and 8 bases from J; bases unmatched to any gene: 8. The method was immunoSEQ multiplex PCR; TCRdb's version includes in-frame clones alone and lacks a portion of them. The table includes under 150,000 clones, 85% to 90% detected once. The J gene is TRBJ1-5, the V gene TRBV18; 7 positions match TRBD1. The source is a woman aged 60-75 years with active COVID-19. The sequencing input was peripheral blood. The CDR3 protein is CASSLTGILEPQHF. In DNA, the CDR3 is TGTGCCAGCTCACTGACAGGGATACTGGAGCCCCAGCATTTT.